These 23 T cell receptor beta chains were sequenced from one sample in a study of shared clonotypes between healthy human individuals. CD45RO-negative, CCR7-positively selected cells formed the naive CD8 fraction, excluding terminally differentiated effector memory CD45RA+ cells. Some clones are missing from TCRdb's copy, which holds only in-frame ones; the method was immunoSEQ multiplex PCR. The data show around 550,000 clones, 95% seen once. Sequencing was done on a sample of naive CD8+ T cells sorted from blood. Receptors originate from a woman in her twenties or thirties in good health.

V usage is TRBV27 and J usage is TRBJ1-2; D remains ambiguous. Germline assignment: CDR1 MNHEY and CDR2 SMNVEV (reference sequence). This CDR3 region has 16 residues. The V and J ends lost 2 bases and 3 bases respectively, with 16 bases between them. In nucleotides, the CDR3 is TGTGCCAGCAGTTTAATAGCGACCGACGGGTACTATGGCTACACCTTC. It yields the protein CASSLIATDGYYGYTF.

The CDR3 nucleotides are TGCGCCAGCAGTGTAGGATTTGAGGAGCTGTTTTTT. Translation: CASSVGFEELFF. The genes are TRBV10-2 and TRBJ2-2; D is ambiguous. Looked up from germline, CDR1 is WSHSY and CDR2 is SAAADI. Trimming pared 4 bases from V and 10 bases from J, leaving 10 bases between. This CDR3 has 12 amino acids.

CDR3 region: CASSKTPRGSPDGYTF. DNA of the CDR3: TGTGCCAGCAGCAAAACACCCAGGGGGAGTCCCGATGGCTACACCTTC. The chain employs TRBV5-6 and TRBJ1-2; 7 nucleotides match TRBD1. J gave up 6 bases and V 4 bases, and 15 bases lay outside the gene matches. Looked up from germline, CDR1 is SGHDT and CDR2 is YYEEEE. This CDR3 has 16 amino acids.

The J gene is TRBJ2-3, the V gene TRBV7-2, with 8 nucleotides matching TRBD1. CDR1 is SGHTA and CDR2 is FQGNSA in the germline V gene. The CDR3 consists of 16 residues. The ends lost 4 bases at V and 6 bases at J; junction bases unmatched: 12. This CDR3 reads CASSYSQGALMDTQYF. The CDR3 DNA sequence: TGTGCCAGCAGCTATTCTCAGGGGGCCCTGATGGATACGCAGTATTTT. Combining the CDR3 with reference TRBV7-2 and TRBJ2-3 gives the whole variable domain GAGVSQSPSNKVTEKGKDVELRCDPISGHTALYWYRQSLGQGLEFLIYFQGNSAPDKSGLPSDRFSAERTGGSVSTLTIQRTQQEDSAVYLCASSYSQGALMDTQYFGPGTRLTVL.

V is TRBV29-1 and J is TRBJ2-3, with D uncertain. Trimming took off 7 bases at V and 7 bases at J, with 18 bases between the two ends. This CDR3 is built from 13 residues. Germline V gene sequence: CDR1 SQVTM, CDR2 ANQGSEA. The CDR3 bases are TGCAGCGGTACAGAGCGCACAGACAATACGCAGTATTTT. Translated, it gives CSGTERTDNTQYF.

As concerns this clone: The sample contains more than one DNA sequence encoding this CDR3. The DNA for the CDR3 is TGTGCCAGCAGCGTAGCCCTAGGACTGAACACTGAAGCTTTCTTT. Encoded protein: CASSVALGLNTEAFF. The chain combines TRBV9 with TRBJ1-1; D is uncertain. Trimming left V 0 bases short and J 0 bases short, with 9 bases between. Germline-derived CDR1 and CDR2 are SGDLS and YYNGEE. The CDR3 is 15 amino acids.

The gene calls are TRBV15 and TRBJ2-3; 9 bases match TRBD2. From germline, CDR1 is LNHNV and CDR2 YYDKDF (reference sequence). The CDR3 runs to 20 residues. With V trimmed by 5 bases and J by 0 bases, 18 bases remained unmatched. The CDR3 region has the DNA TGTGCCACCAGCGAACCGCGCAACTTGTTAGCGGGGGCTAGCACAGATACGCAGTATTTT. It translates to CATSEPRNLLAGASTDTQYF.

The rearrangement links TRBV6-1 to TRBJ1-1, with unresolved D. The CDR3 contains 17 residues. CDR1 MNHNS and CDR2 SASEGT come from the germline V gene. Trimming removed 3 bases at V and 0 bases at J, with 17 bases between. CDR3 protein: CASSDGSEVRVNTEAFF. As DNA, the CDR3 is TGTGCCAGCAGTGATGGGTCAGAGGTTCGGGTGAACACTGAAGCTTTCTTT.

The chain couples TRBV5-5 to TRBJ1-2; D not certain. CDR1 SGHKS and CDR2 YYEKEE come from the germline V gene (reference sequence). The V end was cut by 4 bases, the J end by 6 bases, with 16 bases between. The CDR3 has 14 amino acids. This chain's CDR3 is CASSTDKWRDGYTF. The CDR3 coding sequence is TGTGCCAGCAGCACCGACAAGTGGAGAGATGGCTACACCTTC.

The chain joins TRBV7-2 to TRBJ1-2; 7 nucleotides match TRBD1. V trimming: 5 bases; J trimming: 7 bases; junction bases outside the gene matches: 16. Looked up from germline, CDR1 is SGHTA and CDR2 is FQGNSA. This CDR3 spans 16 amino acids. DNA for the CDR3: TGTGCCAGCAGCCTCGGGACAGCCTTTGAGGGGGGTGGCTACACCTTC. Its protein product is CASSLGTAFEGGGYTF.

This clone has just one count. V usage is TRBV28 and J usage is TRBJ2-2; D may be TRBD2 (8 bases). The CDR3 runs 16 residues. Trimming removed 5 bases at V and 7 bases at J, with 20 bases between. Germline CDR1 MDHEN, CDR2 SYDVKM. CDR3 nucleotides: TGTGCCAGCAGTCCCGGGACAGCGGGAGATGGCGGGGAGCTGTTTTTT. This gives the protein CASSPGTAGDGGELFF.

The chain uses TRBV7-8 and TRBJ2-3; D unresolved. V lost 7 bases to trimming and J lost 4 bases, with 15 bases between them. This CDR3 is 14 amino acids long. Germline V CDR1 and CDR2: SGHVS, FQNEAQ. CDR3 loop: CASTFLTLPDTQYF. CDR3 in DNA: TGTGCCAGCACCTTTTTGACTCTACCAGATACGCAGTATTTT.

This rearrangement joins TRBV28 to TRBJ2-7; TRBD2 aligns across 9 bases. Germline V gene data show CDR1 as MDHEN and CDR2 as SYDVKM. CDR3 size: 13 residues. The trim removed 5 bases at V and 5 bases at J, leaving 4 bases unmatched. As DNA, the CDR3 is TGTGCCAGCAGTGAGACTAGCGGTGACGAGCAGTACTTC. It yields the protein CASSETSGDEQYF. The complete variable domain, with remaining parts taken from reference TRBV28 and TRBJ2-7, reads DVKVTQSSRYLVKRTGEKVFLECVQDMDHENMFWYRQDPGLGLRLIYFSYDVKMKEKGDIPEGYSVSREKKERFSLILESASTNQTSMYLCASSETSGDEQYFGPGTRLTVT.

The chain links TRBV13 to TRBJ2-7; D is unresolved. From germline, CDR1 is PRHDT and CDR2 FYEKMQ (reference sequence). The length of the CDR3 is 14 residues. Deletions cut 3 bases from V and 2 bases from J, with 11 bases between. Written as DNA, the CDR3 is TGTGCCAGCAGCTTTAGTGGCCGAGCCTACGAGCAGTACTTC. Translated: CASSFSGRAYEQYF.

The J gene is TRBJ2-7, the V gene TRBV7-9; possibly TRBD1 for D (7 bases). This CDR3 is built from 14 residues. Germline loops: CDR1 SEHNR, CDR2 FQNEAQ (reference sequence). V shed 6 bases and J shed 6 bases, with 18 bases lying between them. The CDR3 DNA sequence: TGTGCCAGCAGACCGGGGGACAGCTCCGCCGAGCAGTACTTC. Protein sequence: CASRPGDSSAEQYF.

In DNA form, the CDR3 reads TGTGCCAGCAGTCACCCAACATTACCCTCCGGCACAGATACGCAGTATTTT. The encoded protein is CASSHPTLPSGTDTQYF. The chain employs TRBV28 and TRBJ2-3; D gene uncertain. Germline CDR1 is MDHEN and CDR2 is SYDVKM. Trimming pared 5 bases from V and 1 base from J, leaving 19 bases between. CDR3 size: 17 residues.

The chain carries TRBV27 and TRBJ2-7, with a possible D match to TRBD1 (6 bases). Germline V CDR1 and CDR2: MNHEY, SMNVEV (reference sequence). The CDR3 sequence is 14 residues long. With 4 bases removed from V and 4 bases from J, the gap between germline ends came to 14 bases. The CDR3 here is CASSYTGSLYEQYF. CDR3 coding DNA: TGTGCCAGCAGTTACACAGGGAGTTTGTACGAGCAGTACTTC.

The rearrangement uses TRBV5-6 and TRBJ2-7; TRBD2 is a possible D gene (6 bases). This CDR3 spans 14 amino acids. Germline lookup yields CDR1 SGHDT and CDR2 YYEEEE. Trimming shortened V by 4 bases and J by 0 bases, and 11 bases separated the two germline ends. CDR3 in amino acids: CASSGDWSSYEQYF. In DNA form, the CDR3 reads TGTGCCAGCAGCGGGGACTGGAGCTCCTACGAGCAGTACTTC.

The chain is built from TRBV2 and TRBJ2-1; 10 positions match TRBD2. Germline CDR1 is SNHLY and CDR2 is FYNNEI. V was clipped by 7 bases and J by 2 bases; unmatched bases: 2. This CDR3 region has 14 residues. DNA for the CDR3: TGTGCCAGCACTGGGACTAGCGCCTACAATGAGCAGTTCTTC. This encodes CASTGTSAYNEQFF.

CDR3 sequence (DNA): TGTGCCAGCAGTCGAGAGTCTGTTTACAATGAGCAGTTCTTC. Its translation: CASSRESVYNEQFF. V and J are TRBV27 and TRBJ2-1, with unresolved D. Germline values: CDR1 MNHEY, CDR2 SMNVEV (reference sequence). V was pared by 5 bases and J by 4 bases, with 12 bases between. The length of the CDR3 is 14 residues.

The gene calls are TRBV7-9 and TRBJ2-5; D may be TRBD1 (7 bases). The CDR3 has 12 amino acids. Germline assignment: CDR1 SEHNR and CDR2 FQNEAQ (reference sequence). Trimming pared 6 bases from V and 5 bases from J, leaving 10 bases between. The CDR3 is CASRPGGETQYF. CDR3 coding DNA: TGTGCCAGCAGGCCAGGGGGGGAGACCCAGTACTTC.

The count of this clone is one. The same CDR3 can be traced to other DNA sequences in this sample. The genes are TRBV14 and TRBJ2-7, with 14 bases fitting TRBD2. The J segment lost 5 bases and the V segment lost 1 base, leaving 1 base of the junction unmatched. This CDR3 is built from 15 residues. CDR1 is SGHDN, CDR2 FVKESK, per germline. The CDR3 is CASSQVGLAGDEQYF. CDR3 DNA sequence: TGTGCCAGCAGCCAAGTGGGACTAGCGGGAGACGAGCAGTACTTC.

DNA of the CDR3: TGTGCCAGCAGCTTAATAGATGAGCAGTTCTTC. It encodes CASSLIDEQFF. The chain is built from TRBV7-9 and TRBJ2-1; no clear D gene. The CDR3 is 11 residues long. V lost 2 bases to trimming and J lost 8 bases, with 4 bases between them. The germline V gene encodes CDR1 SEHNR and CDR2 FQNEAQ (reference sequence).